One and the same sample provided the 7 T cell receptor beta chains below, sequenced in a study of blood T cell repertoires in COVID-19. The protocol was immunoSEQ multiplex PCR, while the TCRdb copy is restricted to in-frame clones and leaves out a portion. The sample has about 260,000 clones, 88% seen once; the top ten hold around 11%. Sequenced sample: peripheral blood. These receptors all stem from a woman in her twenties or thirties with COVID-19, enrolled during active disease.

The chain joins TRBV5-1 to TRBJ1-6; D might be TRBD1 (6 bases). CDR3 length: 16 residues. Between the trimmed V and J ends, which lost 1 base and 2 bases, there was a span of 10 bases. From germline, CDR1 is SGHRS and CDR2 YFSETQ. This chain's CDR3 is CASSLTRGTYNSPLHF. In nucleotides, the CDR3 is TGCGCCAGCAGCTTGACCAGGGGTACCTATAATTCACCCCTCCACTTT.

This sequence joins TRBV28 and TRBJ2-1, with D hard to call. Per germline, CDR1 MDHEN and CDR2 SYDVKM. V lost 5 bases and J lost 4, with 18 bases in between. CDR3 length equals 16 residues. The CDR3 DNA follows: TGTGCCAGCAGTCCAAGTCACGCCGCACATTACAATGAGCAGTTCTTC. This translates into CASSPSHAAHYNEQFF.

The genes are TRBV6-2 or TRBV6-3 and TRBJ1-1; TRBD1 agrees at 9 bases. Trimming at V came to 6 bases and at J to 7 bases, leaving 6 bases not matched to a gene. This CDR3 has 13 amino acids. Germline V lookup: CDR1 MNHEY, CDR2 SVGEGT. The CDR3: CASRPTGGGEAFF. In DNA, the CDR3 is TGTGCCAGCAGACCTACAGGGGGCGGTGAAGCTTTCTTT.

In nucleotides, the CDR3 is TGTGCCAGCAGCACTCTACAGGGGGCTAATCAGCCCCAGCATTTT. Encoded protein: CASSTLQGANQPQHF. This chain connects TRBV5-6 to TRBJ1-5; 9 bases match TRBD1. The CDR3 is 15 residues long. CDR1 and CDR2 (germline): SGHDT, YYEEEE. V shed 4 bases, J shed 4 bases, and the junction held 6 bases outside the gene matches. Full variable domain (outside the CDR3, taken from reference TRBV5-6 and TRBJ1-5): DAGVTQSPTHLIKTRGQQVTLRCSPKSGHDTVSWYQQALGQGPQFIFQYYEEEERQRGNFPDRFSGHQFPNYSSELNVNALLLGDSALYLCASSTLQGANQPQHFGDGTRLSIL.

This chain joins TRBV9 and TRBJ2-2; 13 bases are shared with TRBD2. CDR1 SGDLS and CDR2 YYNGEE come from the germline V gene. This CDR3 is 18 amino acids long. V was clipped by 4 bases and J by 1 base; unmatched bases: 7. For the CDR3, the DNA is TGTGCCAGCAGCCCGCGACTAGCGGGAGGACTGAACACCGGGGAGCTGTTTTTT. This encodes CASSPRLAGGLNTGELFF.

The chain couples TRBV24-1 to TRBJ2-1; 8 positions agree with TRBD2. CDR1 and CDR2 (germline): KGHDR, SFDVKD. CDR3 length equals 15 residues. Losses at the gene ends were 3 bases for V and 2 bases for J; bases not matched to a gene: 2. CDR3 region: CATSDHGRAYNEQFF. As DNA, the CDR3 is TGTGCCACCAGTGATCACGGGAGGGCCTACAATGAGCAGTTCTTC.

The V gene is TRBV2, the J gene TRBJ1-4; 9 nucleotides match TRBD1. V shed 7 bases, J shed 3 bases, and the junction held 15 bases outside the gene matches. Germline V CDR1 and CDR2: SNHLY, FYNNEI. The CDR3 is 18 residues long. CDR3 protein: CASKRPAQGAGSNEKLFF. CDR3 DNA sequence: TGTGCCAGCAAAAGGCCGGCACAGGGGGCCGGGTCTAATGAAAAACTGTTTTTT.